The 16 T cell receptor beta chains reported below all come from one sample, sequenced in a study of OX40 agonist ivuxolimab in advanced cancers. Assay: immunoSEQ multiplex PCR; the TCRdb copy retains only in-frame clones and omits some. Here the sample spans 45,000 to 55,000 clones, about four fifths being singletons. The material was CD4+ or CD8+ T cells sorted from blood, obtained in a trial of the OX40 agonist ivuxolimab. The receptors shown here come from an adult with an advanced solid tumor such as melanoma, head and neck, liver or kidney cancer.

This clone appeared a few times. The V and J genes are TRBV30 and TRBJ1-2, with 7 bases aligning to TRBD1. The CDR3 contains 14 residues. CDR1 and CDR2 from the germline V gene are GTSNPN and SVGIG (reference sequence). V shed 0 bases and J 2 bases; nucleotides not matched to a gene: 3. Here the CDR3 reads CAWSVGGLNYGYTF. CDR3 coding DNA: TGTGCCTGGAGTGTAGGGGGCTTAAACTATGGCTACACCTTC.

This clone was seen just once. The chain is built from TRBV4-1 and TRBJ2-7; TRBD1 matches at 10 bases. The CDR3 sequence is 17 residues long. J was trimmed by 3 bases and V by 2 bases; bases with no gene match: 10. Germline loops: CDR1 MGHRA, CDR2 YSYEKL. The CDR3 loop is CASSQRESGQGDYEQYF. CDR3 DNA sequence: TGCGCCAGCAGCCAACGAGAATCAGGACAGGGGGACTACGAGCAGTACTTC.

CDR3 DNA: TGTGCCAGCAGGCGGGACACGAGCTCTGGAAACACCATATATTTT. Protein product: CASRRDTSSGNTIYF. The genes are TRBV6-5 and TRBJ1-3; D perhaps matches TRBD1 (6 bases). Between the trimmed V and J ends, which lost 6 bases and 0 bases, there was a span of 12 bases. Germline CDR1 is MNHEY and CDR2 is SVGAGI. The CDR3 runs to 15 residues.

In this sample, this clone turned up a few times. The chain has TRBV6-6 and TRBJ2-1; D possibly corresponds to TRBD1 (6 bases). The germline V gene has CDR1 MNHNY and CDR2 SVGAGI (reference sequence). This CDR3 has 10 residues. Trimming left V 6 bases short and J 15 bases short, with 12 bases between. CDR3 sequence reads: CASRDRTLFF. In DNA form, the CDR3 reads TGTGCCAGCAGAGACAGGACTTTGTTCTTC.

The V call is TRBV27, the J call TRBJ2-4; D is possibly TRBD2 (6 bases). The germline V gene encodes CDR1 MNHEY and CDR2 SMNVEV (reference sequence). This CDR3 has 14 amino acids. V shed 6 bases and J shed 6 bases, with 15 bases lying between them. The CDR3 sequence is CASSLRQGGNIQYF. The CDR3 DNA sequence: TGTGCCAGCAGCCTAAGGCAGGGAGGAAACATTCAGTACTTC.

CDR3 sequence (DNA): TGTGCCAGCGGTAGACAGGCTAGCACAGATACGCAGTATTTT. Protein sequence: CASGRQASTDTQYF. The genes are TRBV6-5 and TRBJ2-3, with a tentative D call TRBD1 (6 bases). V dropped 8 bases and J dropped 0 bases, with 12 bases sitting between them. The CDR3 spans 14 residues. CDR1 is MNHEY and CDR2 is SVGAGI in the germline V gene.

The genes are TRBV2 and TRBJ1-4; 7 bases line up with TRBD1. The V gene end was trimmed by 3 bases and the J gene end by 8 bases; junction bases not matched to a gene: 9. CDR1 SNHLY and CDR2 FYNNEI come from the germline V gene. This CDR3 contains 15 residues. The DNA for the CDR3 is TGTGCCAGCAGTGACGGTAGGGGGCGCGGCGAAAAACTGTTTTTT. Its protein is CASSDGRGRGEKLFF. The variable domain in full, with the rest retrieved from reference TRBV2 and TRBJ1-4, is EPEVTQTPSHQVTQMGQEVILRCVPISNHLYFYWYRQILGQKVEFLVSFYNNEISEKSEIFDDQFSVERPDGSNFTLKIRSTKLEDSAMYFCASSDGRGRGEKLFFGSGTQLSVL.

The V call is TRBV29-1, the J call TRBJ1-4; 7 bases align to TRBD1. Germline values: CDR1 SQVTM, CDR2 ANQGSEA. This CDR3 is 13 amino acids long. V lost 7 bases and J lost 6; bases outside the gene matches: 8. The CDR3 bases are TGCAGCGAGATCCGGGACAGAGATGAAAAACTGTTTTTT. Translated: CSEIRDRDEKLFF.

The chain is built from TRBV6-1 and TRBJ2-3, with 10 bases lining up with TRBD2. The J segment lost 4 bases and the V segment lost 4 bases, leaving 11 bases of the junction unmatched. Germline CDR1 is MNHNS and CDR2 is SASEGT. The CDR3 spans 17 residues. The CDR3 DNA follows: TGTGCCAGCAGTGCAACTCTAGCGGGGGCCAAGCCAGATACGCAGTATTTT. This codes for CASSATLAGAKPDTQYF.

As concerns this clone: Other DNA sequences of this sample code for an identical CDR3. The chain carries TRBV15 and TRBJ2-3; D is ambiguous. V shed 0 bases and J shed 5 bases, with 3 bases lying between them. The CDR3 has 12 amino acids. Per germline, CDR1 LNHNV and CDR2 YYDKDF (reference sequence). CDR3 DNA sequence: TGTGCCACCAGCAGAGACCAAGATACGCAGTATTTT. Translating it yields CATSRDQDTQYF. The whole variable domain, filled in from reference TRBV15 and TRBJ2-3, reads DAMVIQNPRYQVTQFGKPVTLSCSQTLNHNVMYWYQQKSSQAPKLLFHYYDKDFNNEADTPDNFQSRRPNTSFCFLDIRSPGLGDTAMYLCATSRDQDTQYFGPGTRLTVL.

This CDR3 is CASSVSGANVLTF. The CDR3 nucleotides read TGTGCCAGCAGCGTCTCTGGGGCCAACGTCCTGACTTTC. The chain employs TRBV6-5 and TRBJ2-6; no firm D call. Germline V gene data show CDR1 as MNHEY and CDR2 as SVGAGI. Trimming took 6 bases from V and 0 from J, leaving 3 bases between them. The CDR3 is 13 residues long.

This clone was seen more than once but under ten times. The rearrangement links TRBV19 to TRBJ1-5; D not resolved. The CDR3 is 12 amino acids. V lost 3 bases, J lost 6 bases, and 6 bases lay in between. The V gene's germline CDR1 is LNHDA and CDR2 SQIVND (reference sequence). The CDR3 protein is CASSISGQPQHF. For the CDR3, the DNA is TGTGCCAGTAGTATTAGTGGTCAGCCCCAGCATTTT.

The rearrangement links TRBV18 to TRBJ1-5, with a possible D match to TRBD1 (5 bases). Trimming took off 3 bases at V and 8 bases at J, with 11 bases between the two ends. The CDR3 is 13 residues long. Germline values: CDR1 KGHSH, CDR2 LQKENI. The DNA for the CDR3 is TGTGCCAGCTCACCCGACAGCTCCGAGCCCCAGCATTTT. Translated: CASSPDSSEPQHF.

Comment on this clone: The junction departs from germline at one end; a sequencing error may be responsible. This chain uses TRBV11-2 with TRBJ2-4, with TRBD1 matching 7 bases. The CDR3 is 14 residues long. The germline V gene encodes CDR1 SGHAT and CDR2 FQNNGV. The CDR3 sequence: CASSLEVPGGIRYF. For the CDR3, the DNA is TGTGCCAGCAGCTTAGAGGTACCAGGGGGTATTCGGTACTTC.

This chain joins TRBV9 and TRBJ2-1; 7 nucleotides match TRBD2. The CDR3 is 15 amino acids. V dropped 0 bases and J dropped 5; count of bases not matched to a gene: 5. The germline CDR1 and CDR2 sequences are SGDLS and YYNGEE. The CDR3 DNA sequence: TGTGCCAGCAGCGTAGAACTAGCGAACGACAATGAGCAGTTCTTC. Residues: CASSVELANDNEQFF.

The V and J genes are TRBV7-6 and TRBJ2-7; no clear D. V was pared by 5 bases and J by 6 bases, with 14 bases between. The CDR3 is 13 amino acids. Germline CDR1 and CDR2: SGHVS and FNYEAQ. CDR3 sequence: CASSPLGNIEQYF. DNA for the CDR3: TGTGCCAGCAGCCCCCTGGGGAATATCGAGCAGTACTTC.